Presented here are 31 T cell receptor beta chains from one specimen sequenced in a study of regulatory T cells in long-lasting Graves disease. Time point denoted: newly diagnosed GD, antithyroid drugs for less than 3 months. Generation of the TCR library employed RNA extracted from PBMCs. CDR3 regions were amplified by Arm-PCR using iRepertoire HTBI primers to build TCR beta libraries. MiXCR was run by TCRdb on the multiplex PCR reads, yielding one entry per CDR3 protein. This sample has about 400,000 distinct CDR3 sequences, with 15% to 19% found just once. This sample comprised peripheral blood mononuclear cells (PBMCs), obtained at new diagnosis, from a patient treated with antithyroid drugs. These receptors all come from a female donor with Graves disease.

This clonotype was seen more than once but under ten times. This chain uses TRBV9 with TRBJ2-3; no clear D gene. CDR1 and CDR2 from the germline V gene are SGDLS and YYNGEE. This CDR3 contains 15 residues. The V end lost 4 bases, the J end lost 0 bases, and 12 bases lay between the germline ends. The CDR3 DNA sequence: TGTGCCAGCAGCTCTACCACTACCAGCACAGATACGCAGTATTTT. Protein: CASSSTTTSTDTQYF.

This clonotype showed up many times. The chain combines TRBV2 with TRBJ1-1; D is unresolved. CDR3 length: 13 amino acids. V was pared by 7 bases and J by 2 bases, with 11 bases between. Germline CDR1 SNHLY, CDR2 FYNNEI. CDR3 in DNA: TGTGCCAGCAACCCCGGCCGTAACACTGAAGCTTTCTTT. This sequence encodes CASNPGRNTEAFF.

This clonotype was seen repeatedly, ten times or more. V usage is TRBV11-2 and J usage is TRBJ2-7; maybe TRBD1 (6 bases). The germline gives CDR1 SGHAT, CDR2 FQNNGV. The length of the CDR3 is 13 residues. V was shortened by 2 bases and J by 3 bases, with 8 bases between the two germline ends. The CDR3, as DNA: TGTGCCAGCAGCTTACTACAGGGCTACGAGCAGTACTTC. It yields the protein CASSLLQGYEQYF.

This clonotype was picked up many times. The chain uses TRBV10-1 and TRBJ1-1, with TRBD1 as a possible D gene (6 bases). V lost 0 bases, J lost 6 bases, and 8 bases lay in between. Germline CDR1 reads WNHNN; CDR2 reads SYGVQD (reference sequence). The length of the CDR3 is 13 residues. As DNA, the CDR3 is TGCGCCAGCAGTGAGTCAAGGGGGGCTGAAGCTTTCTTT. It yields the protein CASSESRGAEAFF.

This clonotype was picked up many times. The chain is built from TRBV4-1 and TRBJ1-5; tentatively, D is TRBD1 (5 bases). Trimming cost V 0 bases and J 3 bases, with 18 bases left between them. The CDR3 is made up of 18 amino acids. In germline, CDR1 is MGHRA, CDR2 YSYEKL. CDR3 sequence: CASSQDPQGASNNQPQHF. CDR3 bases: TGCGCCAGCAGCCAAGATCCGCAGGGCGCGAGTAACAATCAGCCCCAGCATTTT.

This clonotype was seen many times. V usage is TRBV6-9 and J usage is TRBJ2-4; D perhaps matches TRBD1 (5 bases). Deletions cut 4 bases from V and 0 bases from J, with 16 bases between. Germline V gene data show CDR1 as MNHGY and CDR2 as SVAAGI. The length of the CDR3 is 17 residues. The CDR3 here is CASSSIRQTIAKNIQYF. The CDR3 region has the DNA TGTGCCAGCAGTTCCATTCGACAGACCATAGCCAAAAACATTCAGTACTTC.

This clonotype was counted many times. The CDR3 bases are TGCAGCGTGACTAGCGTCACAGATACGCAGTATTTT. As protein: CSVTSVTDTQYF. The chain has TRBV29-1 and TRBJ2-3, with 8 bases aligning to TRBD2. Germline values: CDR1 SQVTM, CDR2 ANQGSEA. The CDR3 consists of 12 residues. V trimming: 6 bases; J trimming: 2 bases; junction bases outside the gene matches: 1.

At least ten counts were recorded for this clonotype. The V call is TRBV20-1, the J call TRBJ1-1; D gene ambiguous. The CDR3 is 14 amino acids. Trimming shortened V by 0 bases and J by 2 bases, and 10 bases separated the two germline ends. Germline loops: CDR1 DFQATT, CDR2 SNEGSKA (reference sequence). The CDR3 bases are TGCAGTGCTAGAGACCCCAGTAGAAACACTGAAGCTTTCTTT. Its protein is CSARDPSRNTEAFF.

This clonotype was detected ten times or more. CDR3 region: CASLGGDTQYF. CDR3 nucleotides: TGTGCCAGCCTAGGTGGAGATACGCAGTATTTT. This rearrangement joins TRBV27 to TRBJ2-3; D ambiguous. There are 11 residues in the CDR3. Trimming pared 8 bases from V and 5 bases from J, leaving 8 bases between. Germline CDR1 is MNHEY and CDR2 is SMNVEV (reference sequence).

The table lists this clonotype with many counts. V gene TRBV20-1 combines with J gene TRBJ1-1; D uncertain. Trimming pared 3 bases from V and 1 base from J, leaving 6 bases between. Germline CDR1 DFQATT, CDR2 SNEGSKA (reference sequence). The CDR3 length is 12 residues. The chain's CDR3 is CSASYKNTEAFF. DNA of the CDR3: TGCAGTGCTAGTTATAAGAACACTGAAGCTTTCTTT.

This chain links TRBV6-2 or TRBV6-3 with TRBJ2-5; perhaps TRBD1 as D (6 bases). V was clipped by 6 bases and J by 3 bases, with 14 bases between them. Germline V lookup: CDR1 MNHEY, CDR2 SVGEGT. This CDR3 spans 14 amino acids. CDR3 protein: CASRLTGSKETQYF. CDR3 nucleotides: TGTGCCAGCAGGCTAACAGGGAGCAAAGAGACCCAGTACTTC.

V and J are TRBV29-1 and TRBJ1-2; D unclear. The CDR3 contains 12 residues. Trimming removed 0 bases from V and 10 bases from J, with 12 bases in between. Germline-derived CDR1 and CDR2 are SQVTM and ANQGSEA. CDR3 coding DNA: TGCAGCGTTGAAGATCCCCGGCGAACCTACACCTTC. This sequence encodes CSVEDPRRTYTF.

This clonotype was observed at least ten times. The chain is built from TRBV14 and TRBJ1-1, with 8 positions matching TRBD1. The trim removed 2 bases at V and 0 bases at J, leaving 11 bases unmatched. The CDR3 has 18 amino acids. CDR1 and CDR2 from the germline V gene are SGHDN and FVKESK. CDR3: CASSQFISGGGVNTEAFF. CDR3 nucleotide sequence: TGTGCCAGCAGCCAATTCATATCAGGGGGCGGGGTGAACACTGAAGCTTTCTTT.

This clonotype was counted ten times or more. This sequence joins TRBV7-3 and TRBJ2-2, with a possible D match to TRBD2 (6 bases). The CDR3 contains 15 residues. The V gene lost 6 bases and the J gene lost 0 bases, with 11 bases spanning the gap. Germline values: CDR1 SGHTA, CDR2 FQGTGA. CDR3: CASRLAAANTGELFF. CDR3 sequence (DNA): TGTGCCAGCAGACTAGCCGCTGCGAACACCGGGGAGCTGTTTTTT.

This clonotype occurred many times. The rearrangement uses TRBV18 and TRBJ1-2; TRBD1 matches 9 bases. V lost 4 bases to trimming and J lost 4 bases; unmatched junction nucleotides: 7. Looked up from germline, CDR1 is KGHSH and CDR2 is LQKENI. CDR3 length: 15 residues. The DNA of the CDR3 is TGTGCCAGCTCACAGCGGACAGGGGAAGTCTATGGCTACACCTTC. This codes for CASSQRTGEVYGYTF.

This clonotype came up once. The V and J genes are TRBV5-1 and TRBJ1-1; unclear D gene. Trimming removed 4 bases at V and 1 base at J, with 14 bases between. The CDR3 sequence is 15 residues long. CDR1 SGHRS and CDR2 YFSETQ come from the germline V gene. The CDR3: CASSPWTETNTEAFF. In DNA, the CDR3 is TGCGCCAGCAGCCCTTGGACGGAGACGAACACTGAAGCTTTCTTT. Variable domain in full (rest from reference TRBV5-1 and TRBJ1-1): KAGVTQTPRYLIKTRGQQVTLSCSPISGHRSVSWYQQTPGQGLQFLFEYFSETQRNKGNFPGRFSGRQFSNSRSEMNVSTLELGDSALYLCASSPWTETNTEAFFGQGTRLTVV.

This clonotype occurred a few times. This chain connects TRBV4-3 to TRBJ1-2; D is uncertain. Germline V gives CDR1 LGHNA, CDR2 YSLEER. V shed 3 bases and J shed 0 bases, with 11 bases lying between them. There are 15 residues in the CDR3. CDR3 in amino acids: CASSHQDGSNYGYTF. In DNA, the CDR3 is TGCGCCAGCAGCCACCAGGACGGGTCTAACTATGGCTACACCTTC.

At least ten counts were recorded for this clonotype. The CDR3 here is CASSLWTSPNTGELFF. CDR3 in DNA: TGTGCCAGCAGCCTCTGGACTAGCCCGAACACCGGGGAGCTGTTTTTT. The chain employs TRBV3-1 and TRBJ2-2; the match to TRBD2 covers 8 bases. Germline CDR1 and CDR2: LGHDT and YNNKEL (reference sequence). V shed 4 bases, J shed 0 bases, and the junction held 4 bases outside the gene matches. The CDR3 consists of 16 residues. Full variable domain (outside the CDR3, taken from reference TRBV3-1 and TRBJ2-2): DTAVSQTPKYLVTQMGNDKSIKCEQNLGHDTMYWYKQDSKKFLKIMFSYNNKELIINETVPNRFSPKSPDKAHLNLHINSLELGDSAVYFCASSLWTSPNTGELFFGEGSRLTVL.

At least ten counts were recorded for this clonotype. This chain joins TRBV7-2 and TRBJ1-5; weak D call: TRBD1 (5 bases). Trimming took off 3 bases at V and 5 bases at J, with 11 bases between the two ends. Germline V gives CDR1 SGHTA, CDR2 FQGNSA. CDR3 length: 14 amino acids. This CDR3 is CASSFRGTDQPQHF. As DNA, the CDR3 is TGTGCCAGCAGCTTCCGTGGGACCGATCAGCCCCAGCATTTT.

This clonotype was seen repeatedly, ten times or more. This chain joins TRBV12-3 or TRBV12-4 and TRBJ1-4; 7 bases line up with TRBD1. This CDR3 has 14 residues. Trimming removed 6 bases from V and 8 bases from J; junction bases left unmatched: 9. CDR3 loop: CASRSDRAGEKLFF. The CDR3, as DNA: TGTGCCAGCAGATCCGACAGGGCCGGCGAAAAACTGTTTTTT.

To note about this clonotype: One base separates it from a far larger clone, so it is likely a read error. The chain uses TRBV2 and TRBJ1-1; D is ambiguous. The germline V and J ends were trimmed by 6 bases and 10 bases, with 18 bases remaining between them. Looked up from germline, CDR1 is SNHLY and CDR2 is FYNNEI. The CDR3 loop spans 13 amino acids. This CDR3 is CASSLVRLDRAFF. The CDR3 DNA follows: TGTGCCAGCAGCTTAGTGAGGCTGGATAGAGCTTTCTTT.

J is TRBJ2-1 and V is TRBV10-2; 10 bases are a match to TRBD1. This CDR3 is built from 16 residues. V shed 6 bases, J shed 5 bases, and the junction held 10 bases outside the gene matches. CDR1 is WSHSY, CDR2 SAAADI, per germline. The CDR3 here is CASRVIGTGVNNEQFF. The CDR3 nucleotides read TGCGCCAGCAGAGTGATAGGGACAGGGGTAAACAATGAGCAGTTCTTC.

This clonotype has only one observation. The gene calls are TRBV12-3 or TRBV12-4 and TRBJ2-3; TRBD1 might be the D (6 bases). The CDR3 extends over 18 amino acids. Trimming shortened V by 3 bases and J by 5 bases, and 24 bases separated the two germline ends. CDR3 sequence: CASSFLGSYRAKLDTQYF. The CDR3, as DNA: TGTGCCAGCAGTTTTCTAGGGAGTTACAGGGCCAAATTAGATACGCAGTATTTT.

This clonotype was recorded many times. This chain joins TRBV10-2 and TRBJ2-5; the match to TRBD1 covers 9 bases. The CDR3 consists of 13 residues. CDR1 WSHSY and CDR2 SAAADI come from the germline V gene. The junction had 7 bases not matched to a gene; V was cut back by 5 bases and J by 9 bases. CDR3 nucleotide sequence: TGCGCCAGCAGTCCGGGACAGGGTTTGGCCCAGTACTTC. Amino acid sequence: CASSPGQGLAQYF.

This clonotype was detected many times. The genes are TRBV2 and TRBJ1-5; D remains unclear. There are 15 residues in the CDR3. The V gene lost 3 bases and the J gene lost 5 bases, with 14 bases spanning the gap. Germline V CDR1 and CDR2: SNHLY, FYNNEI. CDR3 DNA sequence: TGTGCCAGCAGTGAGGCGGAGGCAGCCTATCAGCCCCAGCATTTT. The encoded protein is CASSEAEAAYQPQHF.

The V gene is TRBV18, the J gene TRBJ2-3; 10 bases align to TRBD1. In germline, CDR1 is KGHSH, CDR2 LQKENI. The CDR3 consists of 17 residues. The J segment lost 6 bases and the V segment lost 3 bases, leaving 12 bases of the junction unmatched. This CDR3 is CASSPPSGDRGRDTQYF. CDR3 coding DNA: TGTGCCAGCTCACCCCCTTCCGGGGACAGGGGTCGCGATACGCAGTATTTT.

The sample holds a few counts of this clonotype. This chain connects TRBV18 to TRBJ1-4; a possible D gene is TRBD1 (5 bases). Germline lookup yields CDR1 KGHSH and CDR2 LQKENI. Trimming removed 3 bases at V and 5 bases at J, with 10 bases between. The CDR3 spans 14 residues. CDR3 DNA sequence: TGTGCCAGCTCACCGGGGCGGCACAATGAAAAACTGTTTTTT. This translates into CASSPGRHNEKLFF.

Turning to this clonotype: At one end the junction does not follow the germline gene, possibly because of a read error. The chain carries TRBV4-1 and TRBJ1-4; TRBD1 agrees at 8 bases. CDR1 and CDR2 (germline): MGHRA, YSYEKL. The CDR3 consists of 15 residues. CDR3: CASSQGQGVNEKLFF. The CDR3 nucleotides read TGTGCCAGCAGCCAAGGACAGGGCGTTAATGAAAAACTGTTTTTT.

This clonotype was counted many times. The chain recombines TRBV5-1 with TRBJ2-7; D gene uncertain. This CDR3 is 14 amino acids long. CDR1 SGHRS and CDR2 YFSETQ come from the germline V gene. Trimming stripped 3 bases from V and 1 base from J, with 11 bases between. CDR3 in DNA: TGCGCCAGCAGCTCACGCTACACTTCCTACGAGCAGTACTTC. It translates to CASSSRYTSYEQYF.

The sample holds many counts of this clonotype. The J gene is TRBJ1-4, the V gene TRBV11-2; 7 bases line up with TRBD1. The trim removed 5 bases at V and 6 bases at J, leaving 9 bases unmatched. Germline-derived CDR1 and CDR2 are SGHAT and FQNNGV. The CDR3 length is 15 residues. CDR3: CASSNRRDSHEKLFF. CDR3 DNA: TGTGCCAGCAGCAACCGTCGGGACAGCCATGAAAAACTGTTTTTT.

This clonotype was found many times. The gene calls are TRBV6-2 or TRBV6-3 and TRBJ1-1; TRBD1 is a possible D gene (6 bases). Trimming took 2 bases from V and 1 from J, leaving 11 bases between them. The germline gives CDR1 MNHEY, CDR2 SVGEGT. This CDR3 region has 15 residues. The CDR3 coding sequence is TGTGCCAGCAGTTACGACAGGATCGGGAACACTGAAGCTTTCTTT. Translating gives CASSYDRIGNTEAFF.